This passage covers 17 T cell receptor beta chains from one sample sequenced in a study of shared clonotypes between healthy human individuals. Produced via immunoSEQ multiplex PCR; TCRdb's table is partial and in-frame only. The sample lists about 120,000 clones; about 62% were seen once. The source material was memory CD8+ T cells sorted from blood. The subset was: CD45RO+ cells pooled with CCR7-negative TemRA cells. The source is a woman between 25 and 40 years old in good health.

The CDR3 loop is CASSRTGSGANVLTF. Here the CDR3 DNA reads TGTGCCAGCAGTCGAACAGGGTCCGGGGCCAACGTCCTGACTTTC. V gene TRBV27 combines with J gene TRBJ2-6; tentative D call: TRBD1 (6 bases). The germline CDR1 and CDR2 sequences are MNHEY and SMNVEV (reference sequence). The length of the CDR3 is 15 residues. V lost 5 bases to trimming and J lost 4 bases, with 12 bases between them. The full variable domain, its missing parts supplied by reference TRBV27 and TRBJ2-6, is EAQVTQNPRYLITVTGKKLTVTCSQNMNHEYMSWYRQDPGLGLRQIYYSMNVEVTDKGDVPEGYKVSRKEKRNFPLILESPSPNQTSLYFCASSRTGSGANVLTFGAGSRLTVL.

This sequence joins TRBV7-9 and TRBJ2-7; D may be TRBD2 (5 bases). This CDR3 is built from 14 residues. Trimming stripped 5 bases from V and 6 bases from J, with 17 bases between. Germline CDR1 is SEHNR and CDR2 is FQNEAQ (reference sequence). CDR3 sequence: CASSPGDFRGEQYF. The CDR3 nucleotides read TGTGCCAGCAGCCCCGGAGATTTTCGGGGCGAGCAGTACTTC.

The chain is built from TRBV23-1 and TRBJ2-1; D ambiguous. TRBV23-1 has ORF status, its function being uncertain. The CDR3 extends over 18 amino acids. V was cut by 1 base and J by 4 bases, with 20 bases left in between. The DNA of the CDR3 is TGCGCCAGCAGTCAATGGCCCGCCCGGGCAACTCTATACAATGAGCAGTTCTTC. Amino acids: CASSQWPARATLYNEQFF.

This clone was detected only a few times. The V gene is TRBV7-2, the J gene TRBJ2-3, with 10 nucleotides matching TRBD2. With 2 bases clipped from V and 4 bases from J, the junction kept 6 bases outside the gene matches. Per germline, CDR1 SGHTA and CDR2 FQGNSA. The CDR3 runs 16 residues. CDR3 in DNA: TGTGCCAGCAGCTTATGGCTAGCGGGAGTTGCAGATACGCAGTATTTT. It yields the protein CASSLWLAGVADTQYF.

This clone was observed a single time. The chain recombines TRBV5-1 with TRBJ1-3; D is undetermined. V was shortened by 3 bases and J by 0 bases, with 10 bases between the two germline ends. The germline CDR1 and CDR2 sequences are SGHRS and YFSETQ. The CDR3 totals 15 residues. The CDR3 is CASSSYGDSGNTIYF. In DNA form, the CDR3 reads TGCGCCAGCAGCTCCTATGGGGACTCTGGAAACACCATATATTTT.

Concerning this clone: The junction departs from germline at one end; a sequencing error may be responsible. CDR3 amino acids: CASSYAGGSYEQYF. The CDR3 coding sequence is TGTGCCAGCAGTTACGCGGGAGGGAGTTACGAGCAGTACTTC. The rearrangement links TRBV10-3 to TRBJ2-7; 9 nucleotides match TRBD2. The CDR3 extends over 14 amino acids. Looked up from germline, CDR1 is ENHRY and CDR2 is SYGVKD.

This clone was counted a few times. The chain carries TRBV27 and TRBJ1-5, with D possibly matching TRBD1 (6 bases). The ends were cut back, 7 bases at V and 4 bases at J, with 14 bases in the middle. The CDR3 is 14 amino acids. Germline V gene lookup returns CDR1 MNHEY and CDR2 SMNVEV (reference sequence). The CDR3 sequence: CASKMTGSNQPQHF. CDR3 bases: TGTGCCAGCAAGATGACAGGCTCAAATCAGCCCCAGCATTTT.

The CDR3 sequence is CASSQPGTGRWETQYF. The CDR3 DNA reads as TGCGCCAGCAGCCAACCAGGGACAGGTCGGTGGGAGACCCAGTACTTC. The chain uses TRBV4-1 and TRBJ2-5, with TRBD1 matching 8 bases. The CDR3 extends over 16 amino acids. V lost 2 bases to trimming and J lost 5 bases; unmatched junction nucleotides: 10. Germline V gene lookup returns CDR1 MGHRA and CDR2 YSYEKL.

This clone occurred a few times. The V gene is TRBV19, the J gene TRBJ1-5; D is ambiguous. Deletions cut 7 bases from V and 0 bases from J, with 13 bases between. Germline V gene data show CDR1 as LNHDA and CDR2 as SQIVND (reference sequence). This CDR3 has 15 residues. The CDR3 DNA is TGTGCCAGTACTGACGGTTTTGATAGCAATCAGCCCCAGCATTTT. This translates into CASTDGFDSNQPQHF.

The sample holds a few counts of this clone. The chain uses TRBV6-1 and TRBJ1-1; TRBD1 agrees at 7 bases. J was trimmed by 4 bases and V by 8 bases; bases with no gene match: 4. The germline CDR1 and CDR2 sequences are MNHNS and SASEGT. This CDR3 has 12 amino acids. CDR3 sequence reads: CASGTGVTEAFF. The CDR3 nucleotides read TGTGCCAGCGGCACAGGGGTCACTGAAGCTTTCTTT.

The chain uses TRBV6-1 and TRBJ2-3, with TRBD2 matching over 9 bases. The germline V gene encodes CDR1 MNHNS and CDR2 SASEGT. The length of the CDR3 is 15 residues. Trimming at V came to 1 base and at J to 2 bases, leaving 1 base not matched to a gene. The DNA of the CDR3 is TGTGCCAGCAGTGAAGTAGCGGGAGTCACAGATACGCAGTATTTT. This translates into CASSEVAGVTDTQYF.

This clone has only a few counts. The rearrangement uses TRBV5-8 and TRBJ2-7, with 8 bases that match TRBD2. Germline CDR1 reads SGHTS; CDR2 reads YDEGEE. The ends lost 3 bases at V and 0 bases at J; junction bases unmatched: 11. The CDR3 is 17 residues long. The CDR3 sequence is CASSSKRGLAGSYEQYF. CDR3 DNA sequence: TGTGCCAGCAGCTCCAAACGAGGGCTAGCGGGCTCCTACGAGCAGTACTTC.

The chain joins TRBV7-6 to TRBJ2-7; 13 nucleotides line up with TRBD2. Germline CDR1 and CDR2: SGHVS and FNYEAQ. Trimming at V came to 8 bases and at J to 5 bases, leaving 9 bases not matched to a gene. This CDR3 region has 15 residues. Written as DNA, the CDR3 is TGTGCCAGCGGGCCCGGGACTAGCGGGGTCAACGAGCAGTACTTC. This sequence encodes CASGPGTSGVNEQYF.

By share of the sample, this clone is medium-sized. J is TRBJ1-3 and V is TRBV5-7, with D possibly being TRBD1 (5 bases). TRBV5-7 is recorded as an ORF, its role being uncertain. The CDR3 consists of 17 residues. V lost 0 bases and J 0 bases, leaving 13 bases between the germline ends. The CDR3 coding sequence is TGTGCCAGCAGCTTGGTCACGCAGGGAGGCTCTGGAAACACCATATATTTT. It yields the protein CASSLVTQGGSGNTIYF.

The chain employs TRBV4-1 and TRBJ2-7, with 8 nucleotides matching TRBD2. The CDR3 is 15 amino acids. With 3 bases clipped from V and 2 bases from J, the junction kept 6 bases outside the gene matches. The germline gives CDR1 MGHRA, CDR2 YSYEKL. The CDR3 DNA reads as TGCGCCAGCAGCCAGGCGGGGGGCCGAACCTACGAGCAGTACTTC. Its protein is CASSQAGGRTYEQYF.

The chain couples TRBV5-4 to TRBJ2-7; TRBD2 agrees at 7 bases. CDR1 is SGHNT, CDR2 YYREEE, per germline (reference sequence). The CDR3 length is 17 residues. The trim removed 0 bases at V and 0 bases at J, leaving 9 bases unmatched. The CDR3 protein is CASSLGFLADRSYEQYF. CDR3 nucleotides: TGTGCCAGCAGCTTGGGGTTCCTAGCGGACCGCTCCTACGAGCAGTACTTC. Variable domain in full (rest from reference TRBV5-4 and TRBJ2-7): ETGVTQSPTHLIKTRGQQVTLRCSSQSGHNTVSWYQQALGQGPQFIFQYYREEENGRGNFPPRFSGLQFPNYSSELNVNALELDDSALYLCASSLGFLADRSYEQYFGPGTRLTVT.

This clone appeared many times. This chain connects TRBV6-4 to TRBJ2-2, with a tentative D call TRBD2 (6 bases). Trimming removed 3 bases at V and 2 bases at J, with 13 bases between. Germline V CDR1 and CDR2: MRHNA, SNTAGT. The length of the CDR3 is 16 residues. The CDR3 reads CASSEDYGSNTGELFF. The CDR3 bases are TGTGCCAGCAGTGAGGACTACGGATCAAACACCGGGGAGCTGTTTTTT.